This T cell receptor (beta chain) was sequenced during a study of T cell changes during pregnancy in multiple sclerosis. CDR1 is SGHDT and CDR2 is YYEEEE in the germline V gene. V lost 3 bases and J 2 bases, leaving 11 bases between the germline ends. CDR3 length: 14 amino acids. Some clones are missing from TCRdb's copy, which holds only in-frame ones; the method was immunoSEQ multiplex PCR. This table has 40,000 to 60,000 clones, 85% to 95% appearing once. The chain carries TRBV5-6 and TRBJ1-2; D might be TRBD1 (6 bases). The clonotype was recovered from a female donor with multiple sclerosis, enrolled in a pregnancy study. Specimen: CD4+ T cells from peripheral blood mononuclear cells, collected in the third trimester of pregnancy. CDR3 sequence reads: CASSWVTGNYGYTF. CDR3 nucleotides: TGTGCCAGCAGCTGGGTTACAGGGAACTATGGCTACACCTTC. Complete variable domain (other parts from reference TRBV5-6 and TRBJ1-2): DAGVTQSPTHLIKTRGQQVTLRCSPKSGHDTVSWYQQALGQGPQFIFQYYEEEERQRGNFPDRFSGHQFPNYSSELNVNALLLGDSALYLCASSWVTGNYGYTFGSGTRLTVV.